Listed here are 28 T cell receptor beta chains from one sample, sequenced in a study of T cell changes during pregnancy in multiple sclerosis. Assay used: immunoSEQ multiplex PCR; TCRdb lists only in-frame clones, some missing. The sample shows 75,000 to 85,000 clones, roughly 93% of them seen only once. The sequenced sample was peripheral blood, obtained in the second trimester of pregnancy. The receptors stem from a female donor with multiple sclerosis, enrolled in a pregnancy study.

The V and J genes are TRBV9 and TRBJ2-3; TRBD2 matches 7 bases. Germline V gives CDR1 SGDLS, CDR2 YYNGEE. V was clipped by 4 bases and J by 1 base; unmatched bases: 3. The CDR3 extends over 14 amino acids. CDR3 amino acids: CASSLGGGTDTQYF. In DNA form, the CDR3 reads TGTGCCAGCAGCTTGGGGGGGGGCACAGATACGCAGTATTTT.

This chain uses TRBV27 with TRBJ2-3; the D gene is possibly TRBD2 (5 bases). Trimming took off 2 bases at V and 6 bases at J, with 12 bases between the two ends. This CDR3 region has 14 residues. Germline-derived CDR1 and CDR2 are MNHEY and SMNVEV (reference sequence). CDR3 DNA: TGTGCCAGCAGTTTAAAAGGGAGAGGCGATACGCAGTATTTT. Translated: CASSLKGRGDTQYF.

This sequence joins TRBV28 and TRBJ1-2; possibly TRBD1 for D (5 bases). Per the germline V gene, CDR1 is MDHEN and CDR2 is SYDVKM. This CDR3 has 17 amino acids. Trimming took off 7 bases at V and 0 bases at J, with 21 bases between the two ends. CDR3 nucleotides: TGTGCCAGCATCCCTCCTGGGGGGGGAATCACTAACTATGGCTACACCTTC. Its translation: CASIPPGGGITNYGYTF.

The J gene is TRBJ1-1, the V gene TRBV5-6; D gene ambiguous. The CDR3 sequence is 14 residues long. Between the trimmed V and J ends, which lost 0 bases and 10 bases, there was a span of 16 bases. The germline V gene has CDR1 SGHDT and CDR2 YYEEEE. This CDR3 is CASSLGDDPVGAFF. Here the CDR3 DNA reads TGTGCCAGCAGCTTGGGAGATGATCCGGTTGGAGCTTTCTTT.

The chain employs TRBV14 and TRBJ1-2; no definite D call. The CDR3 has 13 amino acids. Trimming left V 1 base short and J 4 bases short, with 7 bases between. CDR1 is SGHDN, CDR2 FVKESK, per germline. CDR3 bases: TGTGCCAGCAGCCAAGTACAGACCTATGGCTACACCTTC. This gives the protein CASSQVQTYGYTF.

The V and J genes are TRBV10-3 and TRBJ2-7, with a weak D call TRBD1 (6 bases). The CDR3 loop spans 16 amino acids. The germline V gene has CDR1 ENHRY and CDR2 SYGVKD. V shed 3 bases and J shed 3 bases, with 18 bases lying between them. In nucleotides, the CDR3 is TGTGCCATCAGTGAAAGCCCCGTTGGGACAATCTACGAGCAGTACTTC. Translated, it gives CAISESPVGTIYEQYF.

CDR3: CASSVDLAGGYEQYF. CDR3 coding DNA: TGTGCCAGCAGCGTAGACCTAGCGGGGGGCTACGAGCAGTACTTC. The V and J genes are TRBV9 and TRBJ2-7, with TRBD2 matching 11 bases. Germline V CDR1 and CDR2: SGDLS, YYNGEE. The trim removed 0 bases at V and 3 bases at J, leaving 2 bases unmatched. This CDR3 has 15 residues.

The chain recombines TRBV19 with TRBJ1-1, with 7 bases identical to TRBD1. Trimming took 4 bases from V and 1 from J; bases not matched to a gene: 3. The CDR3 consists of 14 residues. Germline V gene data show CDR1 as LNHDA and CDR2 as SQIVND (reference sequence). CDR3 sequence reads: CASSTGGRNTEAFF. In nucleotides, the CDR3 is TGTGCCAGTAGTACAGGGGGACGGAACACTGAAGCTTTCTTT.

The DNA for the CDR3 is TGTGCCAGTAGTATCTTAACGGGTCGGAACACTGAAGCTTTCTTT. Its translation is CASSILTGRNTEAFF. The chain links TRBV19 to TRBJ1-1, with D hard to call. The germline gives CDR1 LNHDA, CDR2 SQIVND (reference sequence). This CDR3 has 15 residues. The V gene lost 3 bases and the J gene lost 1 base, with 12 bases spanning the gap.

This chain joins TRBV7-9 and TRBJ1-1; 7 positions match TRBD1. Germline CDR1 reads SEHNR; CDR2 reads FQNEAQ (reference sequence). V lost 6 bases, J lost 3 bases, and 13 bases stayed unmatched. This CDR3 region has 16 residues. CDR3 nucleotides: TGTGCCAGCAGGCCTCGTCAGACAGGGAGTCACACTGAAGCTTTCTTT. Residues: CASRPRQTGSHTEAFF.

V usage is TRBV6-6 and J usage is TRBJ1-5; 7 positions match TRBD1. CDR3 length: 16 residues. Per the germline V gene, CDR1 is MNHNY and CDR2 is SVGAGI (reference sequence). With 6 bases clipped from V and 1 base from J, the junction kept 9 bases outside the gene matches. The CDR3 sequence is CASSLLPGQSNQPQHF. The CDR3 region has the DNA TGTGCCAGCAGCTTACTCCCGGGACAGAGCAATCAGCCCCAGCATTTT.

This clone was observed a handful of times. The rearrangement uses TRBV30 and TRBJ2-2, with a tentative D call TRBD2 (5 bases). The CDR3 runs to 14 residues. The V end was cut by 6 bases, the J end by 6 bases, with 17 bases between. Germline loops: CDR1 GTSNPN, CDR2 SVGIG (reference sequence). The CDR3: CACRGVGESGELFF. The CDR3 DNA reads as TGTGCCTGCCGCGGTGTCGGGGAGTCCGGGGAGCTGTTTTTT.

The CDR3 loop is CASSFNGGSTDTQYF. The CDR3, as DNA: TGTGCCAGCAGCTTCAACGGGGGTAGCACAGATACGCAGTATTTT. V and J are TRBV7-6 and TRBJ2-3; TRBD2 is a possible D gene (6 bases). The ends were cut back, 3 bases at V and 0 bases at J, with 10 bases in the middle. The CDR3 is 15 residues long. The germline V gene encodes CDR1 SGHVS and CDR2 FNYEAQ.

The V gene is TRBV2, the J gene TRBJ2-6, with a weak D call TRBD2 (6 bases). This CDR3 region has 15 residues. CDR1 SNHLY and CDR2 FYNNEI come from the germline V gene. V lost 2 bases, J lost 2 bases, and 7 bases lay in between. In nucleotides, the CDR3 is TGTGCCAGCAGTGAACGCGGGGCTGGGGCCAACGTCCTGACTTTC. Residues: CASSERGAGANVLTF.

The chain carries TRBV11-2 and TRBJ1-3; D ambiguous. The germline V and J ends were trimmed by 6 bases and 1 base, with 10 bases remaining between them. CDR3 length: 14 amino acids. Germline V gives CDR1 SGHAT, CDR2 FQNNGV. The CDR3 loop is CASSLTRSGNTIYF. Written as DNA, the CDR3 is TGTGCCAGCAGTCTGACTAGGTCTGGAAACACCATATATTTT.

This rearrangement joins TRBV2 to TRBJ1-6; 10 nucleotides agree with TRBD1. The CDR3 totals 13 residues. Germline V gene sequence: CDR1 SNHLY, CDR2 FYNNEI. V trimming: 7 bases; J trimming: 7 bases; junction bases outside the gene matches: 1. The CDR3 bases are TGTGCCAGCACGGGACAGGGGAATTCACCCCTCCACTTT. Protein sequence: CASTGQGNSPLHF.

The chain recombines TRBV29-1 with TRBJ1-2, with TRBD1 matching over 7 bases. The CDR3 consists of 12 residues. Germline CDR1 SQVTM, CDR2 ANQGSEA. J lost 9 bases, V lost 5 bases, and 9 bases had no gene match. The CDR3: CSVQTGRGSYTF. DNA for the CDR3: TGCAGCGTTCAGACAGGGCGCGGGAGCTACACCTTC.

This chain uses TRBV9 with TRBJ2-1, with D possibly being TRBD2 (5 bases). Germline values: CDR1 SGDLS, CDR2 YYNGEE. This CDR3 spans 16 amino acids. Trimming removed 0 bases from V and 4 bases from J, with 14 bases in between. Here the CDR3 DNA reads TGTGCCAGCAGCGTAGGGGCGGGTGTGGGTTACAATGAGCAGTTCTTC. Translated: CASSVGAGVGYNEQFF.

This chain joins TRBV7-8 and TRBJ2-3; D gene uncertain. The V gene lost 1 base and the J gene lost 6 bases, with 14 bases spanning the gap. CDR1 and CDR2 (germline): SGHVS, FQNEAQ. CDR3 length: 15 residues. The CDR3 nucleotides read TGTGCCAGCAGCTTAGGTGTGTTCTCGGTCGATACGCAGTATTTT. It translates to CASSLGVFSVDTQYF. Full variable domain (remainder filled in from reference TRBV7-8 and TRBJ2-3): GAGVSQSPRYKVAKRGQDVALRCDPISGHVSLFWYQQALGQGPEFLTYFQNEAQLDKSGLPSDRFFAERPEGSVSTLKIQRTQQEDSAVYLCASSLGVFSVDTQYFGPGTRLTVL.

This rearrangement joins TRBV19 to TRBJ2-5, with TRBD2 identical over 8 bases. Unmatched junction bases numbered 2, after V lost 1 base and J lost 1 base. The germline V gene encodes CDR1 LNHDA and CDR2 SQIVND (reference sequence). The CDR3 consists of 15 residues. In DNA form, the CDR3 reads TGTGCCAGTAGTATAGGACGGGGGGGCCAAGAGACCCAGTACTTC. Its protein is CASSIGRGGQETQYF.

Concerning this clone itself: A junction boundary mismatches the germline segment, possibly from a read error. The chain recombines TRBV10-3 with TRBJ1-6; possible D gene TRBD1, 6 bases. Per germline, CDR1 ENHRY and CDR2 SYGVKD. The CDR3 length is 13 residues. The CDR3 coding sequence is TGTGCCATCAGTGCGACGCGTGGTAGGGGGACACGGTTT. Encoded protein: CAISATRGRGTRF.

The V and J genes are TRBV6-4 and TRBJ2-1; D not certain. Trimming removed 0 bases at V and 8 bases at J, with 17 bases between. The germline CDR1 and CDR2 sequences are MRHNA and SNTAGT. The CDR3 is 16 residues long. This chain's CDR3 is CASSDSPNTHSHEQFF. DNA for the CDR3: TGTGCCAGCAGTGACTCCCCGAACACCCACAGCCATGAGCAGTTCTTC.

The chain uses TRBV6-5 and TRBJ1-1; 7 bases align to TRBD1. Germline V gene lookup returns CDR1 MNHEY and CDR2 SVGAGI. The CDR3 extends over 11 amino acids. Trimming removed 6 bases from V and 6 bases from J; junction bases left unmatched: 1. Here the CDR3 DNA reads TGTGCCAGCAGCCAGGGGGCTGAAGCTTTCTTT. It codes for CASSQGAEAFF.

The chain joins TRBV6-1 to TRBJ1-1, with D perhaps TRBD1 (6 bases). Germline CDR1 is MNHNS and CDR2 is SASEGT. The V and J ends lost 7 bases and 1 base respectively, with 10 bases between them. The CDR3 is made up of 13 amino acids. The CDR3 DNA reads as TGTGCCAGCACCGGACAGCAGAACACTGAAGCTTTCTTT. It specifies CASTGQQNTEAFF.

The chain has TRBV7-2 and TRBJ2-7; D unresolved. This CDR3 is 13 amino acids long. The germline gives CDR1 SGHTA, CDR2 FQGNSA. The germline V and J ends were trimmed by 5 bases and 0 bases, with 8 bases remaining between them. The CDR3 coding sequence is TGTGCCAGCAGCCCACAGCCCTCCTACGAGCAGTACTTC. It translates to CASSPQPSYEQYF.

The V gene is TRBV13, the J gene TRBJ1-2, with TRBD1 matching 7 bases. This CDR3 contains 16 residues. V lost 0 bases to trimming and J lost 7 bases; unmatched junction nucleotides: 11. Per germline, CDR1 PRHDT and CDR2 FYEKMQ (reference sequence). CDR3 sequence reads: CASSLGQTGWGGGYTF. CDR3 in DNA: TGTGCCAGCAGCTTAGGCCAGACAGGGTGGGGCGGTGGCTACACCTTC. The variable domain in full, with the rest retrieved from reference TRBV13 and TRBJ1-2, is AAGVIQSPRHLIKEKRETATLKCYPIPRHDTVYWYQQGPGQDPQFLISFYEKMQSDKGSIPDRFSAQQFSDYHSELNMSSLELGDSALYFCASSLGQTGWGGGYTFGSGTRLTVV.

This clone was seen a single time. This rearrangement joins TRBV11-3 to TRBJ2-3, with TRBD2 matching over 8 bases. The CDR3 consists of 13 residues. Trimming took 4 bases from V and 5 from J; bases not matched to a gene: 2. The germline V gene encodes CDR1 SGHNT and CDR2 YENEEA. The CDR3 loop reads CASSYGRGDTQYF. The CDR3 DNA is TGTGCCAGCAGCTACGGGAGGGGAGATACGCAGTATTTT.

V usage is TRBV15 and J usage is TRBJ2-5; D might be TRBD1 (5 bases). This CDR3 has 13 amino acids. Germline CDR1 reads LNHNV; CDR2 reads YYDKDF (reference sequence). V was pared by 8 bases and J by 5 bases, with 15 bases between. The CDR3 DNA reads TGTGCCACCTCACAGGTCAGGTGGGAGACCCAGTACTTC. Encoded protein: CATSQVRWETQYF.